Each of the 23 T cell receptor beta chains below was sequenced from the same sample in a study of T cell responses to AZD1222 COVID-19 vaccine. Measured with immunoSEQ multiplex PCR; TCRdb has only the in-frame clones, and not every one. The sample has 95,000 to 150,000 clones, around 92% seen once. The source material was peripheral blood, sampled on day 0 of AZD1222 vaccination. Every receptor here comes from an adult in good health.

This rearrangement joins TRBV19 to TRBJ2-7; D unresolved. V dropped 7 bases and J dropped 3 bases, with 10 bases sitting between them. The CDR3 length is 12 residues. Looked up from germline, CDR1 is LNHDA and CDR2 is SQIVND (reference sequence). The CDR3 protein is CASTDSNYEQYF. In DNA, the CDR3 is TGTGCCAGTACCGACTCCAACTACGAGCAGTACTTC.

V usage is TRBV3-1 (or the pseudogene TRBV3-2) and J usage is TRBJ2-5; 8 bases map to TRBD2. The trim removed 4 bases at V and 5 bases at J, leaving 6 bases unmatched. The CDR3 consists of 14 residues. Per the germline V gene, CDR1 is LGHDT and CDR2 is YNNKEL (reference sequence). CDR3 in DNA: TGTGCCAGCAGCCCCTATGCGGGAGGCGAGACCCAGTACTTC. It translates to CASSPYAGGETQYF.

V usage is TRBV2 and J usage is TRBJ1-2; possible D gene TRBD1, 6 bases. The CDR3 covers 14 residues. The germline V gene encodes CDR1 SNHLY and CDR2 FYNNEI. With 9 bases removed from V and 1 base from J, the gap between germline ends came to 15 bases. CDR3 sequence (DNA): TGTGCCAGTGCCTTGGACAGTCGTAACTATGGCTACACCTTC. Protein sequence: CASALDSRNYGYTF.

The CDR3 nucleotides are TGTGCCAGCAGAATACAGGGGGCGATGGGAAAACTGTTTTTT. It is translated as CASRIQGAMGKLFF. The chain employs TRBV27 and TRBJ1-4, with 9 nucleotides matching TRBD1. V lost 6 bases and J lost 10; bases outside the gene matches: 9. The CDR3 runs to 14 residues. The germline CDR1 and CDR2 sequences are MNHEY and SMNVEV (reference sequence).

A single count supports this clone. The J gene is TRBJ2-1, the V gene TRBV19; the D is unclear. Germline CDR1 reads LNHDA; CDR2 reads SQIVND (reference sequence). Trimming cost V 3 bases and J 5 bases, with 8 bases left between them. CDR3 length equals 13 residues. This CDR3 is CASSINKDNEQFF. The CDR3 DNA reads TGTGCCAGTAGTATTAACAAGGACAATGAGCAGTTCTTC.

V gene TRBV9 combines with J gene TRBJ2-7; weak D call: TRBD1 (5 bases). V lost 4 bases, J lost 0 bases, and 11 bases lay in between. The CDR3 consists of 14 residues. Germline lookup yields CDR1 SGDLS and CDR2 YYNGEE. The CDR3 DNA reads TGTGCCAGCAGCACAGGACCTGGCTCCTACGAGCAGTACTTC. It codes for CASSTGPGSYEQYF.

This rearrangement joins TRBV6-5 to TRBJ2-7; the D gene is possibly TRBD2 (6 bases). Germline CDR1 reads MNHEY; CDR2 reads SVGAGI. The CDR3 loop spans 14 amino acids. Trimming removed 4 bases from V and 2 bases from J, with 12 bases in between. CDR3 in DNA: TGTGCCAGCAGTTGGACGGGGGAAACCTACGAGCAGTACTTC. Its protein product is CASSWTGETYEQYF.

This chain joins TRBV19 and TRBJ1-5; weak D call: TRBD1 (6 bases). Germline CDR1 and CDR2: LNHDA and SQIVND (reference sequence). This CDR3 contains 14 residues. V was shortened by 2 bases and J by 7 bases, with 12 bases between the two germline ends. As DNA, the CDR3 is TGTGCCAGTAGTATAAGGGGGGATGGCCAGCCCCAGCATTTT. Translating gives CASSIRGDGQPQHF.

This chain uses TRBV5-1 with TRBJ1-1, with D possibly TRBD1 on 5 matching bases. The germline V gene has CDR1 SGHRS and CDR2 YFSETQ. V lost 3 bases, J lost 2 bases, and 14 bases lay in between. The CDR3 length is 15 residues. The CDR3 sequence: CASSSTGTGNTEAFF. The CDR3, as DNA: TGCGCCAGCAGCTCAACCGGGACTGGTAACACTGAAGCTTTCTTT.

CDR3 nucleotides: TGTGCCAGCAGCCCTCGAGGGGGGAGGTACGAGCAGTACTTC. Translation gives CASSPRGGRYEQYF. The chain uses TRBV7-2 and TRBJ2-7, with D perhaps matching TRBD1 or TRBD2 (6 bases each). Germline CDR1 SGHTA, CDR2 FQGNSA. V gave up 5 bases and J gave up 4 bases, with 15 bases separating them. The CDR3 runs 14 residues.

The rearrangement links TRBV15 to TRBJ2-7, with 10 bases identical to TRBD1. CDR1 and CDR2 from the germline V gene are LNHNV and YYDKDF (reference sequence). Unmatched junction bases numbered 7, after V lost 0 bases and J lost 5 bases. The CDR3 consists of 16 residues. The CDR3 protein is CATSREGQGTFDEQYF. The CDR3 DNA reads TGTGCCACCAGCAGAGAGGGACAGGGGACTTTCGACGAGCAGTACTTC.

V gene TRBV7-9 combines with J gene TRBJ2-1; 7 bases align to TRBD2. J lost 2 bases, V lost 2 bases, and 6 bases had no gene match. The CDR3 has 16 residues. Per the germline V gene, CDR1 is SEHNR and CDR2 is FQNEAQ (reference sequence). CDR3 in DNA: TGTGCCAGCAGCTTAAGTCTCGCGGGGGCCTACAATGAGCAGTTCTTC. This encodes CASSLSLAGAYNEQFF.

DNA of the CDR3: TGTGCCAGCAGCACGGGACTAGCGGGAGCAGAGACCCAGTACTTC. It translates to CASSTGLAGAETQYF. V is TRBV7-9 and J is TRBJ2-5; 14 bases agree with TRBD2. This CDR3 has 15 amino acids. The V gene's germline CDR1 is SEHNR and CDR2 FQNEAQ (reference sequence). J lost 4 bases, V lost 5 bases, and 3 bases had no gene match.

The chain joins TRBV6-5 to TRBJ1-4, with D perhaps TRBD1 (6 bases). The CDR3 runs 14 residues. With 4 bases removed from V and 5 bases from J, the gap between germline ends came to 11 bases. Germline CDR1 is MNHEY and CDR2 is SVGAGI. For the CDR3, the DNA is TGTGCCAGCAGTTCGACAGGCCTAAATGAAAAACTGTTTTTT. Amino acids: CASSSTGLNEKLFF.

V usage is TRBV29-1 and J usage is TRBJ2-7; 9 positions agree with TRBD1. Trimming at V came to 6 bases and at J to 6 bases, leaving 12 bases not matched to a gene. This CDR3 spans 14 amino acids. The germline CDR1 and CDR2 sequences are SQVTM and ANQGSEA. CDR3 sequence: CSVEPAGQGSEQYF. Written as DNA, the CDR3 is TGCAGCGTGGAGCCGGCGGGACAGGGATCCGAGCAGTACTTC.

The chain combines TRBV7-8 with TRBJ2-7; 13 nucleotides agree with TRBD2. V lost 1 base and J lost 2; bases outside the gene matches: 11. Germline loops: CDR1 SGHVS, CDR2 FQNEAQ. The CDR3 covers 19 residues. The CDR3 sequence is CASSLELAGGPGSPYEQYF. The DNA for the CDR3 is TGTGCCAGCAGCTTAGAACTAGCGGGAGGGCCAGGAAGTCCCTACGAGCAGTACTTC.

The CDR3 is CASSPRGQASNTGELFF. The CDR3 nucleotides are TGTGCCAGCTCACCGCGTGGACAGGCCTCGAACACCGGGGAGCTGTTTTTT. This rearrangement joins TRBV18 to TRBJ2-2; 7 nucleotides align to TRBD1. With V trimmed by 3 bases and J by 0 bases, 7 bases remained unmatched. The length of the CDR3 is 17 residues. Per germline, CDR1 KGHSH and CDR2 LQKENI.

This chain uses TRBV28 with TRBJ1-2; unclear D gene. Looked up from germline, CDR1 is MDHEN and CDR2 is SYDVKM. This CDR3 comprises 11 residues. V shed 6 bases and J shed 4 bases, with 6 bases lying between them. DNA for the CDR3: TGTGCCAGCAGCCGGATCTATGGCTACACCTTC. This gives the protein CASSRIYGYTF.

This chain joins TRBV7-3 and TRBJ2-1; D ambiguous. Trimming left V 8 bases short and J 9 bases short, with 20 bases between. This CDR3 has 14 amino acids. CDR1 is SGHTA and CDR2 is FQGTGA in the germline V gene. CDR3 in DNA: TGTGCCAGCCAACCCTCGGCCCAATCGAGTGAGCAGTTCTTC. This sequence encodes CASQPSAQSSEQFF.

The gene calls are TRBV10-3 and TRBJ1-1; 7 bases agree with TRBD1. The germline CDR1 and CDR2 sequences are ENHRY and SYGVKD. V was pared by 11 bases and J by 0 bases, with 3 bases of the junction left unmatched. The CDR3 extends over 12 amino acids. The CDR3 reads CAVQGMNTEAFF. DNA for the CDR3: TGTGCCGTACAGGGGATGAACACTGAAGCTTTCTTT.

The chain links TRBV28 to TRBJ1-1; perhaps TRBD1 as D (6 bases). Trimming left V 6 bases short and J 2 bases short, with 22 bases between. Germline V gives CDR1 MDHEN, CDR2 SYDVKM. The CDR3 has 17 residues. The chain's CDR3 is CASSAPHGTQGNTEAFF. In DNA form, the CDR3 reads TGTGCCAGCAGCGCACCACACGGCACACAGGGTAACACTGAAGCTTTCTTT.

V gene TRBV6-1 combines with J gene TRBJ2-7; D is uncertain. Trimming pared 1 base from V and 4 bases from J, leaving 17 bases between. Germline CDR1 is MNHNS and CDR2 is SASEGT. The CDR3 spans 16 residues. CDR3 DNA: TGTGCCAGCAGTGAAGTGCAGGTAGGATCCCTATACGAGCAGTACTTC. It specifies CASSEVQVGSLYEQYF.

The chain links TRBV25-1 to TRBJ2-7; possibly TRBD2 for D (5 bases). This CDR3 is 13 amino acids long. The germline gives CDR1 MGHDK, CDR2 SYGVNS. V was pared by 4 bases and J by 2 bases, with 9 bases between. The CDR3 nucleotides read TGTGCCAGCAGTGGGACTTCGACCTACGAGCAGTACTTC. It is translated as CASSGTSTYEQYF.